The T cell receptor beta chain under discussion was sequenced for a study of beta chain features in type 1 diabetes. Isolated RNA was reverse transcribed in full, so expressed TCRB transcripts were sequenced. Sequencing used immunoSEQ multiplex PCR; TCRdb keeps in-frame clones, though not all of them. Among 250,000 to 300,000 clones listed, 13% to 15% were seen once. In its sample, this clone was seen a few times. The antigen is unknown. The V gene's germline CDR1 is SEHNR and CDR2 FQNEAQ (reference sequence). The V and J ends lost 0 bases and 1 base respectively, with 10 bases between them. The CDR3 sequence is 15 residues long. Study outcomes and limitations: Type 1 diabetes patients showed a moderate but significant shortening of TCRB CDR3s in all four CD4+ subsets.

The sample was naive CD4+ T cells from blood. The receptor was derived from a man aged 25-45 years with type 1 diabetes. The chain couples TRBV7-9 to TRBJ2-7, with a possible D match to TRBD1 (6 bases). In nucleotides, the CDR3 is TGTGCCAGCAGCTTAGCCGGGACAAAATCCTACGAGCAGTACTTC. It yields the protein CASSLAGTKSYEQYF. The entire variable domain, with the rest obtained from reference TRBV7-9 and TRBJ2-7, is as follows: DTGVSQNPRHKITKRGQNVTFRCDPISEHNRLYWYRQTLGQGPEFLTYFQNEAQLEKSRLLSDRFSAERPKGSFSTLEIQRTEQGDSAMYLCASSLAGTKSYEQYFGPGTRLTVT.